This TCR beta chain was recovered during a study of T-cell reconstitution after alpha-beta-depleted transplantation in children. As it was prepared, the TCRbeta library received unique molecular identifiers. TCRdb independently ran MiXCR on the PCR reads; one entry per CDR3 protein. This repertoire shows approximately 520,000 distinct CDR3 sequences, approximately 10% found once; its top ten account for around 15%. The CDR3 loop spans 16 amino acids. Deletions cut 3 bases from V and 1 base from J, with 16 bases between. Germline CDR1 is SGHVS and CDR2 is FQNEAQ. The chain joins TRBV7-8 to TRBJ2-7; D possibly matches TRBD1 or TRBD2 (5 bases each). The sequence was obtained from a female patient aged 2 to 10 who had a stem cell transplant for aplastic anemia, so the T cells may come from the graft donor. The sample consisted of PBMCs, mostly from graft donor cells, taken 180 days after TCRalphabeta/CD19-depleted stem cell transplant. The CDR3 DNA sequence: TGTGCCAGCAGCTTCGCCGGGACGGCTATTTCCTACGAGCAGTACGTC. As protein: CASSFAGTAISYEQYV.